The clone carrying this T cell receptor (beta chain) was seen many times. Its specificity is not known. The sample belongs to a study of shared clonotypes between healthy human individuals. Recent acute infections and vaccinations were absent in the healthy HIV-negative adult donors. Whole-study findings and limits: Limited genetic and exposure-history diversity came from having few donors.

It was approximately 280 ng DNA, some 33,000 T cell genomes, that went into each replicate PCR of unsorted PBMC. Sequenced by immunoSEQ multiplex PCR; TCRdb stores in-frame clones only, minus some. The table shows about 470,000 clones, with more than 75% occurring only once. This receptor was obtained from a woman aged 40 to 50 in good health. Some clones in this sample may be carry-over from other donors' samples. Sequenced input: PBMCs.

The CDR3: CAWRDSPAGTEAFF. CDR3 in DNA: TGTGCCTGGAGGGACTCGCCGGCGGGCACTGAAGCTTTCTTT. This chain connects TRBV30 to TRBJ1-1; D is unclear. Deletions cut 3 bases from V and 4 bases from J, with 15 bases between. This CDR3 is built from 14 residues. Germline values: CDR1 GTSNPN, CDR2 SVGIG (reference sequence).